Described below is a single T cell receptor beta chain sequence and its context. These data come from a study of T cell responses to AZD1222 COVID-19 vaccine. Sequencing used immunoSEQ multiplex PCR; TCRdb keeps in-frame clones, though not all of them. The data contain about 94,000 clones, roughly 90% of them singletons. Germline V gene data show CDR1 as MNHNY and CDR2 as SVGAGI (reference sequence). The CDR3 sequence is 16 residues long. Trimming cost V 6 bases and J 3 bases; bases outside gene matches: 11. Source: peripheral blood, taken 28 days after the second AZD1222 dose. The V and J genes are TRBV6-6 and TRBJ1-1; 9 bases map to TRBD1. The origin of this receptor is an adult who received the AZD1222 COVID-19 vaccine. The CDR3 coding sequence is TGTGCCAGCAGAGATACTGCCGGGACAGGGCACACTGAAGCTTTCTTT. As protein: CASRDTAGTGHTEAFF.